Shown below are 25 T cell receptor beta chains from a single sample sequenced in a study of T cell responses to AZD1222 COVID-19 vaccine. TCRdb's table, derived via immunoSEQ multiplex PCR, lists solely in-frame clones and lacks some. The sample yields 100,000 to 150,000 clones, around 87% seen once. The starting material was peripheral blood, obtained on day 0 of AZD1222 vaccination. Source of these receptors: an adult in good health.

The J gene is TRBJ1-4, the V gene TRBV7-9; TRBD1 aligns across 7 bases. The CDR3 contains 14 residues. In germline, CDR1 is SEHNR, CDR2 FQNEAQ (reference sequence). Losses at the gene ends were 5 bases for V and 8 bases for J; bases not matched to a gene: 8. The CDR3 region is CASSRDRVQEKLFF. In DNA, the CDR3 is TGTGCCAGCAGCCGAGACAGGGTCCAGGAAAAACTGTTTTTT. Full variable domain (remainder filled in from reference TRBV7-9 and TRBJ1-4): DTGVSQNPRHKITKRGQNVTFRCDPISEHNRLYWYRQTLGQGPEFLTYFQNEAQLEKSRLLSDRFSAERPKGSFSTLEIQRTEQGDSAMYLCASSRDRVQEKLFFGSGTQLSVL.

The CDR3 region has the DNA TGTGCCAGCAGCACCTACCGGGAGTCCGACAATGAGCAGTTCTTC. Protein product: CASSTYRESDNEQFF. The chain combines TRBV5-4 with TRBJ2-1; tentatively, D is TRBD2 (6 bases). The germline V gene has CDR1 SGHNT and CDR2 YYREEE (reference sequence). The CDR3 is 15 residues long. V was clipped by 4 bases and J by 5 bases, with 16 bases between them.

V gene TRBV15 combines with J gene TRBJ2-2; 10 positions match TRBD1. V was clipped by 7 bases and J by 4 bases; unmatched bases: 6. Germline loops: CDR1 LNHNV, CDR2 YYDKDF (reference sequence). The CDR3 contains 15 residues. The CDR3 nucleotides are TGTGCCACCACCCACAGGACAGGGGGCACCGGGGAGCTGTTTTTT. As protein: CATTHRTGGTGELFF.

The chain combines TRBV27 with TRBJ1-2; D ambiguous. The CDR3 totals 13 residues. V was pared by 2 bases and J by 2 bases, with 6 bases between. Germline V gene sequence: CDR1 MNHEY, CDR2 SMNVEV (reference sequence). The CDR3 here is CASSLRQNYGYTF. CDR3 sequence (DNA): TGTGCCAGCAGTTTACGGCAAAACTATGGCTACACCTTC.

V is TRBV7-9 and J is TRBJ2-1, with 8 bases that match TRBD1. The CDR3 is 15 amino acids. The V gene's germline CDR1 is SEHNR and CDR2 FQNEAQ (reference sequence). The trim removed 5 bases at V and 5 bases at J, leaving 8 bases unmatched. The CDR3 DNA follows: TGTGCCAGCAGCGCCAGGACAGGGAACCACAATGAGCAGTTCTTC. It yields the protein CASSARTGNHNEQFF.

The J gene is TRBJ1-6, the V gene TRBV9; TRBD1 matches 7 bases. Germline CDR1 SGDLS, CDR2 YYNGEE. After removal of 7 bases from V and 7 bases from J, the junction contained 8 bases not matched to a gene. This CDR3 has 14 amino acids. In nucleotides, the CDR3 is TGTGCCAGCGGGCCCTCGACAGGGAATTCACCCCTCCACTTT. This gives the protein CASGPSTGNSPLHF.

This clone was counted a few times. The chain joins TRBV6-5 to TRBJ2-5; 11 bases line up with TRBD2. With V trimmed by 5 bases and J by 1 base, 3 bases remained unmatched. The CDR3 is 15 amino acids. Germline V gene sequence: CDR1 MNHEY, CDR2 SVGAGI. CDR3 sequence: CASSRGTSGQETQYF. Here the CDR3 DNA reads TGTGCCAGCAGTAGGGGGACTAGCGGCCAAGAGACCCAGTACTTC.

The chain couples TRBV5-4 to TRBJ2-5, with D perhaps assigned TRBD1 or TRBD2 (5 bases each). Trimming shortened V by 1 base and J by 3 bases, and 16 bases separated the two germline ends. CDR3 length: 16 amino acids. Looked up from germline, CDR1 is SGHNT and CDR2 is YYREEE (reference sequence). The CDR3 here is CASSLRGRLQEETQYF. CDR3 in DNA: TGTGCCAGCAGCTTGAGGGGACGCCTCCAAGAAGAGACCCAGTACTTC.

V gene TRBV5-3 combines with J gene TRBJ1-4, with 12 bases that match TRBD1. TRBV5-3 counts as an open reading frame of uncertain function. Trimming cost V 0 bases and J 0 bases; bases outside gene matches: 3. There are 18 residues in the CDR3. CDR3 protein: CARSLAGDRGPTNEKLFF. CDR3 DNA: TGTGCCAGAAGCTTGGCTGGGGACAGGGGGCCAACTAATGAAAAACTGTTTTTT.

The rearrangement uses TRBV10-3 and TRBJ1-1; TRBD1 agrees at 8 bases. Germline-derived CDR1 and CDR2 are ENHRY and SYGVKD. The junction had 6 bases not matched to a gene; V was cut back by 3 bases and J by 3 bases. This CDR3 spans 15 amino acids. Here the CDR3 reads CAISEGDRPDTEAFF. Here the CDR3 DNA reads TGTGCCATCAGTGAAGGGGACAGGCCAGACACTGAAGCTTTCTTT.

This clone is a singleton in its sample. V gene TRBV9 combines with J gene TRBJ1-1, with D uncertain. Germline V gene data show CDR1 as SGDLS and CDR2 as YYNGEE. The CDR3 is 15 amino acids. Trimming removed 0 bases from V and 0 bases from J, with 9 bases in between. The CDR3 spells CASSVATAVNTEAFF. The CDR3 bases are TGTGCCAGCAGCGTAGCTACAGCGGTGAACACTGAAGCTTTCTTT.

The CDR3 DNA sequence: TGTGCCTGGAGTGTGGGAAGGGGAGCAGATACGCAGTATTTT. It yields the protein CAWSVGRGADTQYF. V usage is TRBV30 and J usage is TRBJ2-3; D might be TRBD1 or TRBD2, each matching 5 bases. The CDR3 spans 14 residues. Trimming pared 0 bases from V and 4 bases from J, leaving 11 bases between. CDR1 is GTSNPN and CDR2 is SVGIG in the germline V gene (reference sequence).

The chain uses TRBV15 and TRBJ1-1; tentative D call: TRBD1 (6 bases). The CDR3 has 19 amino acids. V lost 4 bases, J lost 0 bases, and 24 bases lay in between. From germline, CDR1 is LNHNV and CDR2 YYDKDF (reference sequence). CDR3 in DNA: TGTGCCACCAGCAACCCTGGGACGGGGGCGCGCCACATGAACACTGAAGCTTTCTTT. Protein product: CATSNPGTGARHMNTEAFF.

This chain joins TRBV7-3 and TRBJ1-6; D may be TRBD1 (6 bases). This CDR3 is 15 amino acids long. The germline V gene has CDR1 SGHTA and CDR2 FQGTGA. V was clipped by 2 bases and J by 7 bases, with 12 bases between them. CDR3 sequence reads: CASSLLGQGNSPLHF. The CDR3 DNA is TGTGCCAGCAGCTTATTGGGCCAGGGGAATTCACCCCTCCACTTT.

The V gene is TRBV6-5, the J gene TRBJ2-1, with 9 bases matching TRBD1. This CDR3 contains 14 residues. V shed 6 bases and J 2 bases; nucleotides not matched to a gene: 2. Germline V gene sequence: CDR1 MNHEY, CDR2 SVGAGI. CDR3 bases: TGTGCCAGCAGAGGGACAGGGCCCTACAATGAGCAGTTCTTC. Its protein product is CASRGTGPYNEQFF.

The chain is built from TRBV7-2 and TRBJ2-7, with D possibly TRBD2 on 7 matching bases. Per germline, CDR1 SGHTA and CDR2 FQGNSA. This CDR3 is 19 amino acids long. Trimming removed 1 base at V and 5 bases at J, with 27 bases between. The CDR3 coding sequence is TGTGCCAGCAGCTTAGTATCTGGCAAGGAAGGGGGGGCCTGGGACGAGCAGTACTTC. Translating it yields CASSLVSGKEGGAWDEQYF.

The chain is built from TRBV2 and TRBJ2-1, with 7 bases fitting TRBD2. Germline V gene lookup returns CDR1 SNHLY and CDR2 FYNNEI. The V and J ends lost 6 bases and 3 bases, in that order; junction bases with no gene match: 11. The CDR3 sequence is 16 residues long. The CDR3 sequence is CASRDRGGGSYNEQFF. DNA of the CDR3: TGTGCCAGCAGGGACCGGGGCGGGGGAAGCTACAATGAGCAGTTCTTC.

This clone was seen only a few times. The chain carries TRBV7-8 and TRBJ2-7; D uncertain. Trimming took 3 bases from V and 1 from J, leaving 10 bases between them. The V gene's germline CDR1 is SGHVS and CDR2 FQNEAQ. The CDR3 runs to 14 residues. In nucleotides, the CDR3 is TGTGCCAGCAGCTTCGGAGCCAATTCCTACGAGCAGTACTTC. Its translation: CASSFGANSYEQYF.

This clone has just a few counts. The V and J genes are TRBV19 and TRBJ1-1, with D maybe TRBD1 (6 bases). Germline CDR1 is LNHDA and CDR2 is SQIVND (reference sequence). V was trimmed by 4 bases and J by 1 base, leaving 10 bases between them. The length of the CDR3 is 14 residues. The CDR3 DNA sequence: TGTGCCAGTAGTACCATGACAGGGAACACTGAAGCTTTCTTT. Protein: CASSTMTGNTEAFF.

The rearrangement links TRBV30 to TRBJ1-1, with D tentatively TRBD1 (5 bases). The ends were cut back, 4 bases at V and 4 bases at J, with 10 bases in the middle. The CDR3 is 12 residues long. CDR1 GTSNPN and CDR2 SVGIG come from the germline V gene (reference sequence). The CDR3 DNA is TGTGCCTGGAATCGGGACGGCACTGAAGCTTTCTTT. This encodes CAWNRDGTEAFF.

The V call is TRBV5-1, the J call TRBJ1-4, with no clear D. The CDR3 covers 15 residues. From germline, CDR1 is SGHRS and CDR2 YFSETQ. Trimming pared 5 bases from V and 7 bases from J, leaving 18 bases between. This CDR3 is CASSSGLHSGEKLFF. CDR3 coding DNA: TGCGCCAGCAGTTCCGGCCTACACAGCGGTGAAAAACTGTTTTTT.

This chain connects TRBV19 to TRBJ2-7; TRBD1 matches at 11 bases. V gave up 2 bases and J gave up 4 bases; unmatched junction bases: 4. The CDR3 spans 15 residues. Germline lookup yields CDR1 LNHDA and CDR2 SQIVND (reference sequence). CDR3 protein: CASSIFGQGAYEQYF. CDR3 sequence (DNA): TGTGCCAGTAGTATATTTGGACAGGGGGCGTACGAGCAGTACTTC.

The CDR3: CAIRQGLDSYNEQFF. CDR3 sequence (DNA): TGTGCCATCCGACAGGGTCTCGACTCCTACAATGAGCAGTTCTTC. The rearrangement uses TRBV10-3 and TRBJ2-1, with TRBD1 identical over 7 bases. The CDR3 extends over 15 amino acids. V lost 8 bases and J lost 0; bases outside the gene matches: 7. Germline assignment: CDR1 ENHRY and CDR2 SYGVKD.

The V gene is TRBV6-5, the J gene TRBJ2-4; tentatively, D is TRBD1 (5 bases). V shed 6 bases and J shed 10 bases, with 13 bases lying between them. CDR3 length: 12 residues. CDR1 and CDR2 (germline): MNHEY, SVGAGI. The chain's CDR3 is CASSLPSGIQYF. In nucleotides, the CDR3 is TGTGCCAGCAGCCTACCCTCAGGGATTCAGTACTTC.

This chain joins TRBV28 and TRBJ2-1, with 11 positions matching TRBD2. CDR1 MDHEN and CDR2 SYDVKM come from the germline V gene. Trimming cost V 5 bases and J 4 bases; bases outside gene matches: 4. The CDR3 runs to 15 residues. Here the CDR3 DNA reads TGTGCCAGCAGTACTAGCGGGAGAAGTTACAATGAGCAGTTCTTC. The encoded protein is CASSTSGRSYNEQFF.